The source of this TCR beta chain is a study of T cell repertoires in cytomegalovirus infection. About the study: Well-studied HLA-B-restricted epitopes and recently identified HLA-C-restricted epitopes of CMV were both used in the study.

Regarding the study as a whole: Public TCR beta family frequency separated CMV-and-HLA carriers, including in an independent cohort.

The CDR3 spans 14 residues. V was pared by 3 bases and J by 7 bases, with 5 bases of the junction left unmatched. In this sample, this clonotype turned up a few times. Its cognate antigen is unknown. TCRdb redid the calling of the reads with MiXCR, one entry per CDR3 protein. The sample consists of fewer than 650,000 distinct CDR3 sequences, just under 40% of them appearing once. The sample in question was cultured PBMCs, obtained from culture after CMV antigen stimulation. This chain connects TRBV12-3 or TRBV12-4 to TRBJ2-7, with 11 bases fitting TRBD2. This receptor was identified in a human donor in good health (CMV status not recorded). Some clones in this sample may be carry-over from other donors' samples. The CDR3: CASSFGLAGGEQYF. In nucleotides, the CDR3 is TGTGCCAGCAGTTTCGGCCTAGCGGGGGGTGAGCAGTACTTC.